This is a list of T cell receptor beta chains from one sample in a study of T cell repertoires in cytomegalovirus infection. These receptors have no identified antigens. TCRdb independently ran MiXCR on the reads; one entry per CDR3 protein. The sample holds hundreds of thousands of distinct CDR3 sequences, around 32% seen once. The sample here was cultured PBMCs, taken from culture after CMV antigen stimulation. Every receptor here comes from a human donor in good health (CMV status not recorded). Some clones in this sample may be carry-over from other donors' samples. Each CDR3 is given with its conserved first and last residue.

>TRBJ2-1|16|TRBV18
CASSPTGQGWLNEQFF
>TRBJ1-5|18|TRBV23-1
CASSQGDRVSRGNQPQHF
>TRBJ2-7|14|TRBV20-1
CSARGGTGDYEQYF
>TRBJ2-7|12|TRBV7-2
CASSLATAEQYF
>TRBJ2-1|16|TRBV28
CASSHGGTSSYNEQFF
>TRBJ2-7|15|TRBV7-2
CASSSDSAVSYEQYF
>TRBJ1-6|15|TRBV9
CASTRRQIGNSPLHF
>TRBJ2-3|14|TRBV7-2
CASRPAGAQDTQYF
>TRBJ2-7|14|TRBV5-6
CASSFEPSGYEQYF
>TRBJ1-4|13|TRBV6-1
CASGAAAYEKLFF
>TRBJ2-5|15|TRBV14
CASKILAGGLKTQYF
>TRBJ2-1|14|TRBV7-2
CASSLLAGGREQFF
>TRBJ2-7|11|TRBV5-4
CATALGGEQYF
>TRBJ2-7|13|TRBV20-1
CSASRASSYEQYF
>TRBJ2-7|15|TRBV7-2
CASSLGPLTSYEQYF
>TRBJ2-5|18|TRBV7-8
CASSLGHRGSRPGETQYF
>TRBJ2-7|13|TRBV20-1
CSARQGKSYEQYF
>TRBJ1-1|15|TRBV7-6
CASSQGGVPNTEAFF
>TRBJ1-4|13|TRBV15
CATSRDPREKLFF
>TRBJ2-1|17|TRBV19
CASSIARLAGGHNEQFF
>TRBJ1-4|15|TRBV7-6
CASSISQGFREKLFF
>TRBJ2-2|16|TRBV10-3
CAISEADAGFGGELFF
>TRBJ2-3|14|TRBV19
CASSRTGAPDTQYF
>TRBJ2-1|12|TRBV6-6
CASRLRSGEQFF
>TRBJ2-7|11|TRBV7-2
CASSFGGEQYF